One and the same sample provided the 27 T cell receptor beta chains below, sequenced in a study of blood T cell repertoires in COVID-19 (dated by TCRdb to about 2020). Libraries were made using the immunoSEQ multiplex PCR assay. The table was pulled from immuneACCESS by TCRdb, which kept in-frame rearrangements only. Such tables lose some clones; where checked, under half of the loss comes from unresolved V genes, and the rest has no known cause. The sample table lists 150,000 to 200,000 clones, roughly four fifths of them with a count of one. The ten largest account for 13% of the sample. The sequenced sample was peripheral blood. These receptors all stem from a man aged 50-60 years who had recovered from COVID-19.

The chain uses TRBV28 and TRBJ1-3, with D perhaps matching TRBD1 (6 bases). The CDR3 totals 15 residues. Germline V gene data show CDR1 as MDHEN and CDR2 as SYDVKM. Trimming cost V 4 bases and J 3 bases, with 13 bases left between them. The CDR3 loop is CASSWQQGFGNTIYF. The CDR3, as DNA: TGTGCCAGCAGTTGGCAACAGGGCTTTGGAAACACCATATATTTT.

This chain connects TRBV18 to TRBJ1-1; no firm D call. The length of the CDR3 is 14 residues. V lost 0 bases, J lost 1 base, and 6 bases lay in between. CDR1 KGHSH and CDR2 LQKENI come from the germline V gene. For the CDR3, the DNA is TGTGCCAGCTCACCACCTAACAGGAACACTGAAGCTTTCTTT. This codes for CASSPPNRNTEAFF. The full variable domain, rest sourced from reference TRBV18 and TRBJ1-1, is NAGVMQNPRHLVRRRGQEARLRCSPMKGHSHVYWYRQLPEEGLKFMVYLQKENIIDESGMPKERFSAEFPKEGPSILRIQQVVRGDSAAYFCASSPPNRNTEAFFGQGTRLTVV.

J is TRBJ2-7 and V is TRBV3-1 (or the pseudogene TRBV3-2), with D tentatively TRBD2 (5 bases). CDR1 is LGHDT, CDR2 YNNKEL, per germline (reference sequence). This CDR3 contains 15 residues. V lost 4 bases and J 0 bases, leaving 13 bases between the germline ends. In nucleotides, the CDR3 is TGTGCCAGCAGCCCTCCAGCGGCGGTCTCCTACGAGCAGTACTTC. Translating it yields CASSPPAAVSYEQYF.

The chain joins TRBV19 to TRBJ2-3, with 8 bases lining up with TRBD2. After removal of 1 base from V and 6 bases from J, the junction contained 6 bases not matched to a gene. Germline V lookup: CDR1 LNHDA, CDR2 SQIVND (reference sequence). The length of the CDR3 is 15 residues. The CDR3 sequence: CASSIAGGWMDTQYF. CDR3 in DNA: TGTGCCAGTAGTATAGCGGGGGGGTGGATGGATACGCAGTATTTT.

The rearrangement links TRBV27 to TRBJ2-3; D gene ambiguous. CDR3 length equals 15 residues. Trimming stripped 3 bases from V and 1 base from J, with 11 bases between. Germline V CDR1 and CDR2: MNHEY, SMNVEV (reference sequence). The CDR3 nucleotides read TGTGCCAGCAGTTTGTCTAGGCCACGCACAGATACGCAGTATTTT. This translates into CASSLSRPRTDTQYF.

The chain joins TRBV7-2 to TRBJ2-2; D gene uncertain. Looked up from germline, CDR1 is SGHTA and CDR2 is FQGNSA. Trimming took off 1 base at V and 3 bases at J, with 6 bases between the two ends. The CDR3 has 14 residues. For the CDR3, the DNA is TGTGCCAGCAGCTTAGAGCTGGACACCGGGGAGCTGTTTTTT. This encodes CASSLELDTGELFF.

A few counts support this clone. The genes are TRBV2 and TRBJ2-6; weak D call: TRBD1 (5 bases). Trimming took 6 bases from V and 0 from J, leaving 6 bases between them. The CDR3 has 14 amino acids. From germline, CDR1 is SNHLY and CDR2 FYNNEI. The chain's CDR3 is CASSRDSGANVLTF. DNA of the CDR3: TGTGCCAGCAGCAGGGACTCTGGGGCCAACGTCCTGACTTTC.

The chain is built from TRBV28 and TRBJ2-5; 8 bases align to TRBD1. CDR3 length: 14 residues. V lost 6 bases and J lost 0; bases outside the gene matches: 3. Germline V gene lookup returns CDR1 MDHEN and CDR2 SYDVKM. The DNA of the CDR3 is TGTGCCAGCAGAGGGACAGGCGACCAAGAGACCCAGTACTTC. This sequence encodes CASRGTGDQETQYF. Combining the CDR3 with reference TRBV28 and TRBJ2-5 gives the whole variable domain DVKVTQSSRYLVKRTGEKVFLECVQDMDHENMFWYRQDPGLGLRLIYFSYDVKMKEKGDIPEGYSVSREKKERFSLILESASTNQTSMYLCASRGTGDQETQYFGPGTRLLVL.

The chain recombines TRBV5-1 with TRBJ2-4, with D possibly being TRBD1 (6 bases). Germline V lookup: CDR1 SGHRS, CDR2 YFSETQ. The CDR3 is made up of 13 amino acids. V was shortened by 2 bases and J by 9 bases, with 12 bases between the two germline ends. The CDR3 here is CASSFDRRSIQYF. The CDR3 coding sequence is TGCGCCAGCAGCTTTGACAGGCGGAGCATTCAGTACTTC.

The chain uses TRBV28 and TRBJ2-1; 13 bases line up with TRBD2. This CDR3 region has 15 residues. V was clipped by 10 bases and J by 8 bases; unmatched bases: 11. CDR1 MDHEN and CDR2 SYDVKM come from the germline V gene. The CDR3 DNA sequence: TGTGCCACCGCGGGACTAGCGGGGCCCGTCGATGAGCAGTTCTTC. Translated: CATAGLAGPVDEQFF.

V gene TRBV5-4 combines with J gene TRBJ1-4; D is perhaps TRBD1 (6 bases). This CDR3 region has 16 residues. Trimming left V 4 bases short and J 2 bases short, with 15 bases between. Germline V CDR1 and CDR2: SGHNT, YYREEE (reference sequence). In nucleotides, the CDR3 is TGTGCCAGCAGCCCGTCAGGGGTTGGGACTAATGAAAAACTGTTTTTT. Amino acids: CASSPSGVGTNEKLFF.

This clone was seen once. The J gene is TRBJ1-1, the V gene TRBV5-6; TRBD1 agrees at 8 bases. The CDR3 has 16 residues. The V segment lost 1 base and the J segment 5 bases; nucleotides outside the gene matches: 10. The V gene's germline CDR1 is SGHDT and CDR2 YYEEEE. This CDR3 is CASSLFQGAPGTEAFF. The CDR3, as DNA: TGTGCCAGCAGCTTGTTCCAGGGGGCGCCTGGGACTGAAGCTTTCTTT.

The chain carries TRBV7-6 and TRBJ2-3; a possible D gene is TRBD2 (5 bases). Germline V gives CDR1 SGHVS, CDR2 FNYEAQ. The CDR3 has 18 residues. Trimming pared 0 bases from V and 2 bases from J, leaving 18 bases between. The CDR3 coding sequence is TGTGCCAGCAGCTTAGCATCGGGAACGGGATGGAACACAGATACGCAGTATTTT. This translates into CASSLASGTGWNTDTQYF.

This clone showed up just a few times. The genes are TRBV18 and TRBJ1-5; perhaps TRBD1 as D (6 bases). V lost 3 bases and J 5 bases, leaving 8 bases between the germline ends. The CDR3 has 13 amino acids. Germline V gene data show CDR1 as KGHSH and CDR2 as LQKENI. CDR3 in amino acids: CASSPDSYQPQHF. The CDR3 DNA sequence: TGTGCCAGCTCACCGGACAGCTATCAGCCCCAGCATTTT.

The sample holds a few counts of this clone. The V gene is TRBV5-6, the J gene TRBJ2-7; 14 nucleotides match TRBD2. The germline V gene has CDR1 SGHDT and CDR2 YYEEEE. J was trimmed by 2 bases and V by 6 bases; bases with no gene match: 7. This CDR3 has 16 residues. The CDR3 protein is CASTSGTSGGAYEQYF. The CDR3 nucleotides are TGTGCCAGCACCTCCGGGACTAGCGGGGGAGCCTACGAGCAGTACTTC.

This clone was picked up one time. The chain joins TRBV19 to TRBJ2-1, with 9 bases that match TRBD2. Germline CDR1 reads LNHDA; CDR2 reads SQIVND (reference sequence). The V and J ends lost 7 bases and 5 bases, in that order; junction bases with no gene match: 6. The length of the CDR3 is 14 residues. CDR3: CASTKREVHNEQFF. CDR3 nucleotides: TGTGCCAGTACGAAGCGGGAGGTCCACAATGAGCAGTTCTTC.

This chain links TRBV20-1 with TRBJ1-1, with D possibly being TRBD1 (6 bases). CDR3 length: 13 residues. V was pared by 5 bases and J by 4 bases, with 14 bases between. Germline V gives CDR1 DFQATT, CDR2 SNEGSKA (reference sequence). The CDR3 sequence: CSAGETGFTEAFF. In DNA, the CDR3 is TGCAGTGCTGGTGAAACAGGGTTCACTGAAGCTTTCTTT.

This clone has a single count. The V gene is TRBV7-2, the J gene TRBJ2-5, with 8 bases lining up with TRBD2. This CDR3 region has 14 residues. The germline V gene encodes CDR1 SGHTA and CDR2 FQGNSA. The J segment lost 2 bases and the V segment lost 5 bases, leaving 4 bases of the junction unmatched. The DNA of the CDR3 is TGTGCCAGCAGCCGGGGACTAGAACAAGAGACCCAGTACTTC. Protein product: CASSRGLEQETQYF.

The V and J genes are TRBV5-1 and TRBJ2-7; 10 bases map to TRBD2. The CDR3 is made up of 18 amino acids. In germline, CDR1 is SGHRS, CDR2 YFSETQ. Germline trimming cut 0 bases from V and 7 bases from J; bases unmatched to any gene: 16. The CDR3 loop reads CASSLEWTSGYLLREQYF. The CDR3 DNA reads TGCGCCAGCAGCTTGGAGTGGACTAGCGGCTATCTCCTACGTGAGCAGTACTTC.

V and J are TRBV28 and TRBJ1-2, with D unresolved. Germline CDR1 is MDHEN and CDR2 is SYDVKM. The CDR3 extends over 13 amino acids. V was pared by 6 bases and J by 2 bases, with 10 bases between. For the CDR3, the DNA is TGTGCCAGCAGGGAGGGTGGGAACTATGGCTACACCTTC. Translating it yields CASREGGNYGYTF.

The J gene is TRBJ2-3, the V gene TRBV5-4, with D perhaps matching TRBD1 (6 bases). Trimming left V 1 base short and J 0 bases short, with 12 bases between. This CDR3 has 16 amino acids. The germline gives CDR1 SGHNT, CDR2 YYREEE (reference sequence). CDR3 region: CASSLRGYGSTDTQYF. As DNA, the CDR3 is TGTGCCAGCAGCTTGAGGGGGTATGGGAGCACAGATACGCAGTATTTT.

The CDR3 nucleotides are TGTGCCAGCAGCTTAGCCGGACAGGGACGGAGCAATCAGCCCCAGCATTTT. This encodes CASSLAGQGRSNQPQHF. The rearrangement joins TRBV7-9 to TRBJ1-5; 8 bases match TRBD1. Germline lookup yields CDR1 SEHNR and CDR2 FQNEAQ (reference sequence). There are 17 residues in the CDR3. J lost 1 base, V lost 0 bases, and 5 bases had no gene match.

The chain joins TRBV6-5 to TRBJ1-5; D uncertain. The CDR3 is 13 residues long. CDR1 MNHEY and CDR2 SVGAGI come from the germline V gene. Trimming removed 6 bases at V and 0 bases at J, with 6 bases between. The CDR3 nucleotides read TGTGCCAGCAGACTAGATAGCAATCAGCCCCAGCATTTT. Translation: CASRLDSNQPQHF.

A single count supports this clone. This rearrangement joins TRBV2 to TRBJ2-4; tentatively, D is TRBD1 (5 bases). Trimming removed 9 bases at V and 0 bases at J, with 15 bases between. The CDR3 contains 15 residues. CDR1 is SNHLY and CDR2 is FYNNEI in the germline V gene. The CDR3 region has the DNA TGTGCCAGTAGAACAGGAATGGTAGCCAAAAACATTCAGTACTTC. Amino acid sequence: CASRTGMVAKNIQYF.

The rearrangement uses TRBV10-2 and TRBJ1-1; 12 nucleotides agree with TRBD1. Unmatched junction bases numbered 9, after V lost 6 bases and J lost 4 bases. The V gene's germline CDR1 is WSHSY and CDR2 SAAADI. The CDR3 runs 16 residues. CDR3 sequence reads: CASRTGTGGVGTEAFF. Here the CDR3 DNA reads TGCGCCAGCAGGACTGGGACAGGGGGCGTCGGCACTGAAGCTTTCTTT.

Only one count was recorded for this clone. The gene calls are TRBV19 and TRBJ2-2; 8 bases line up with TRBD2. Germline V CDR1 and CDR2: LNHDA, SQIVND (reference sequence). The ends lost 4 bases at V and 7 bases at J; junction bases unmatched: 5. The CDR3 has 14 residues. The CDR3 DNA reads TGTGCCAGTAGTACGGGAGGGGGGATCGGGGAGCTGTTTTTT. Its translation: CASSTGGGIGELFF.

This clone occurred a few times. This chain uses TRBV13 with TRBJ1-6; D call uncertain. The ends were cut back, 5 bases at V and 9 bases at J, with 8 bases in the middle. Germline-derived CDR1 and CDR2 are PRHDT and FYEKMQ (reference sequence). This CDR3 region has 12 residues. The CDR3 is CASSLIGSPLHF. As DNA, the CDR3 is TGTGCCAGCAGCCTCATCGGTTCACCCCTCCACTTT.